In its sample, the clone carrying this T cell receptor beta chain was seen many times. Its antigen is unidentified. RNA transcripts yielded amplified TCR beta CDR3 regions. An initial round of RT-PCR targeting the TCR CDR3 relied on the HTBI primer set. TCRdb analysed the multiplex PCR reads with MiXCR anew, one entry per CDR3 protein. The table has a few hundred thousand distinct CDR3 sequences, roughly 20% seen once; the top ten hold about 26%. This entry is derived from a study of T cells in Graves' hyperthyroidism and ophthalmopathy. Whole-study results and caveats: Ophthalmopathy onset followed model prediction by a median about six months. Ophthalmopathy and stable hyperthyroidism were separated by a 13 V-J model. Researchers found most expanded thyroid clonotypes above 0.001 in blood as well.

Trimming took 5 bases from V and 6 from J; bases not matched to a gene: 8. The CDR3 has 15 amino acids. CDR1 SGDLS and CDR2 YYNGEE come from the germline V gene. The clonotype was recovered from a young man with Graves' hyperthyroidism. This sequence joins TRBV9 and TRBJ2-2; 9 bases line up with TRBD2. Sample: blood. For the CDR3, the DNA is TGTGCCAGCAGTGCGGGGGGGAGTTTGGCCGGGGAGCTGTTTTTT. Translation: CASSAGGSLAGELFF.